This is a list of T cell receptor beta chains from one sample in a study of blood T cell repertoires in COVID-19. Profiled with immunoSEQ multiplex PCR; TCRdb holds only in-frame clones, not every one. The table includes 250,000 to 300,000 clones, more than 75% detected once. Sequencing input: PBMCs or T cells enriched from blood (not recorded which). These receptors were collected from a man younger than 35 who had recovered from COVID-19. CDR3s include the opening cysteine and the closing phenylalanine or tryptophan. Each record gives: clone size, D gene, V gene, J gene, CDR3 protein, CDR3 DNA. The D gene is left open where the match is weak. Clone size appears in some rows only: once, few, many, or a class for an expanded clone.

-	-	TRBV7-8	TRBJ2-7	CASSFGWDSSSIYEQYF	TGTGCCAGCAGCTTTGGGTGGGACTCCTCTTCGATCTACGAGCAGTACTTC
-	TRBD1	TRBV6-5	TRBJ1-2	CASSRAGGQNYGYTF	TGTGCCAGCAGTCGGGCAGGGGGGCAAAACTATGGCTACACCTTC
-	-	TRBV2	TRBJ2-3	CASSGVFGAGPTDTQYF	TGTGCCAGCAGTGGAGTTTTTGGAGCGGGCCCCACAGATACGCAGTATTTT
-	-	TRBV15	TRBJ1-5	CATSRELTEPQHF	TGTGCCACCAGCAGAGAGTTAACGGAGCCCCAGCATTTT
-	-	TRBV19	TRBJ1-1	CASSITGGTEAFF	TGTGCCAGTAGTATTACGGGGGGCACTGAAGCTTTCTTT
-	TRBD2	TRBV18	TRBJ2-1	CASSPPTGLAGNEQFF	TGTGCCAGCTCACCACCCACGGGGCTAGCGGGCAATGAGCAGTTCTTC
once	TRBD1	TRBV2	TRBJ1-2	CASRTDRGVGGYTF	TGTGCCAGCAGGACGGACAGGGGAGTGGGTGGCTACACCTTC
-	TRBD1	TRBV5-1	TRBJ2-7	CASSLGPGQGGYEQYF	TGCGCCAGCAGCTTGGGGCCCGGACAGGGAGGCTACGAGCAGTACTTC
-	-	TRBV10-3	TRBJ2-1	CAISGQGTMDEQFF	TGTGCCATCAGTGGGCAGGGTACGATGGATGAGCAGTTCTTC
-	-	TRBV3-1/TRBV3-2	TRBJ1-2	CASSQDAGWNGYTF	TGTGCCAGCAGCCAAGATGCGGGGTGGAATGGCTACACCTTC
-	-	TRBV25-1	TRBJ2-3	CASGRGGPDTQYF	TGTGCCAGCGGGAGGGGGGGCCCAGATACGCAGTATTTT
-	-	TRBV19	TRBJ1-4	CASMHGAAGWEKLFF	TGTGCCAGTATGCATGGGGCGGCAGGGTGGGAAAAACTGTTTTTT
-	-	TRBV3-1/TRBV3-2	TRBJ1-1	CASSHSVYGTEAFF	TGTGCCAGCAGCCACTCCGTTTACGGCACTGAAGCTTTCTTT
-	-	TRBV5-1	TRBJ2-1	CASSLGRQTYNEQFF	TGCGCCAGCAGCTTGGGACGGCAGACTTACAATGAGCAGTTCTTC
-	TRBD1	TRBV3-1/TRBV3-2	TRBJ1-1	CASSQVDRGKAFF	TGTGCCAGCAGCCAAGTCGACAGGGGGAAAGCTTTCTTT
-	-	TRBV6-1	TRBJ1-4	CASSEASGVNEKLFF	TGTGCCAGCAGTGAAGCTTCGGGGGTTAATGAAAAACTGTTTTTT
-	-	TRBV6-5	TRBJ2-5	CASSKRGSSGAQYF	TGTGCCAGCAGTAAACGGGGCTCATCAGGGGCCCAGTACTTC
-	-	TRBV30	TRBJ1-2	CAFKGLLRGNYGYTF	TGTGCCTTTAAGGGACTTCTTAGGGGCAACTATGGCTACACCTTC
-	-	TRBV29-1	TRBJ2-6	CSVEISLGANVLTF	TGCAGCGTTGAAATTTCCCTTGGGGCCAACGTCCTGACTTTC
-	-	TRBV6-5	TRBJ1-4	CASSKAQGRNEKLFF	TGTGCCAGCAGTAAGGCACAGGGACGGAATGAAAAACTGTTTTTT
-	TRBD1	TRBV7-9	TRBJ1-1	CASSPGQGYTEAFF	TGTGCCAGCAGCCCAGGACAGGGGTACACTGAAGCTTTCTTT
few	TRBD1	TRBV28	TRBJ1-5	CASSLFFSLGGGQGNQPQHF	TGTGCCAGCAGTTTATTCTTTTCCTTGGGAGGCGGACAGGGGAATCAGCCCCAGCATTTT
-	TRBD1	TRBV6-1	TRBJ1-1	CASSEVGQPVNTEAFF	TGTGCCAGCAGTGAGGTGGGACAGCCAGTGAACACTGAAGCTTTCTTT
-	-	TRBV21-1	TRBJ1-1	CASSNSSGGVLNTEAFF	TGTGCCAGCAGCAATAGCTCGGGGGGGGTTTTGAACACTGAAGCTTTCTTT
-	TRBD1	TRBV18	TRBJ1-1	CASSPTGTGGEAFF	TGTGCCAGCTCACCCACCGGGACAGGGGGCGAAGCTTTCTTT
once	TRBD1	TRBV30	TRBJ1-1	CAWRRRQGFRTEAFF	TGTGCCTGGAGAAGAAGACAGGGGTTTCGCACTGAAGCTTTCTTT
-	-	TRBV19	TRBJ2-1	CASSIPGTSIKNNEQFF	TGTGCCAGTAGTATTCCCGGGACTTCAATAAAAAACAATGAGCAGTTCTTC
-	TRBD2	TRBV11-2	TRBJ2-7	CASSAPGGTIRAEQYF	TGTGCCAGCAGCGCCCCTGGGGGGACTATCCGAGCCGAGCAGTACTTC
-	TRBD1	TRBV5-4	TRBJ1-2	CASSSPRDSLLYGYTF	TGTGCCAGCAGCTCACCCAGGGACAGCCTTCTCTATGGCTACACCTTC
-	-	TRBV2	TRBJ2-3	CASSYSVDTQYF	TGTGCCAGCAGCTATAGTGTGGATACGCAGTATTTT
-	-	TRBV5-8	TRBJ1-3	CASSLGNLGNTIYF	TGTGCCAGCAGCCTAGGAAATTTAGGAAACACCATATATTTT
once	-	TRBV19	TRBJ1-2	CASRFGVNYGYTF	TGTGCCAGTAGATTCGGAGTCAACTATGGCTACACCTTC
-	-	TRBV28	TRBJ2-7	CATLRGSYEQYF	TGTGCCACCTTAAGGGGCTCCTACGAGCAGTACTTC
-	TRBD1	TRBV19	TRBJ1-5	CASSTGTGSNQPQHF	TGTGCCAGTAGTACCGGGACAGGTAGCAATCAGCCCCAGCATTTT
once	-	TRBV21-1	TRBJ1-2	CASSKALTGPGGYTF	TGTGCCAGCAGCAAAGCACTCACAGGTCCTGGGGGCTACACCTTC
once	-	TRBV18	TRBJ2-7	CASSPYETGNDEQYF	TGTGCCAGCTCACCATACGAAACAGGGAACGACGAGCAGTACTTC
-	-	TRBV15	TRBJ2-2	CATSRDRGITGELFF	TGTGCCACCAGCAGAGACAGGGGTATCACCGGGGAGCTGTTTTTT
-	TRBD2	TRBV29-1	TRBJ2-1	CSVEDIGTSNEQFF	TGCAGCGTTGAAGATATCGGGACTAGTAATGAGCAGTTCTTC
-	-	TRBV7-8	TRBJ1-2	CASSLDLGHLYGYTF	TGTGCCAGCAGCCTGGACCTGGGACACCTGTATGGCTACACCTTC
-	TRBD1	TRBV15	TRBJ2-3	CATSRSWDRDTQYF	TGTGCCACCAGCAGATCTTGGGACAGGGATACGCAGTATTTT
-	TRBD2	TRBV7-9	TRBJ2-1	CASSLVAGERNEQFF	TGTGCCAGCAGCTTAGTAGCGGGAGAGAGAAATGAGCAGTTCTTC
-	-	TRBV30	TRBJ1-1	CAWSVGGGNTEAFF	TGTGCCTGGAGTGTGGGCGGGGGGAACACTGAAGCTTTCTTT
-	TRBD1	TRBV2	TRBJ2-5	CATTRDRGETQYF	TGTGCCACAACTCGAGACAGGGGCGAGACCCAGTACTTC
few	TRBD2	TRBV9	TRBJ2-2	CASSVSGGAVTGELFF	TGTGCCAGCAGCGTAAGCGGGGGGGCCGTTACCGGGGAGCTGTTTTTT
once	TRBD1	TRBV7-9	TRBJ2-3	CASSHDRDTSTDTQYF	TGTGCCAGCAGTCACGACAGGGACACTAGCACAGATACGCAGTATTTT
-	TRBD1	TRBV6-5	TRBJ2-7	CASSIRTGPSYEQYF	TGTGCCAGCAGTATACGGACAGGACCATCCTACGAGCAGTACTTC
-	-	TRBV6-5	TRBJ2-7	CATAPRLGLDEQYF	TGTGCCACCGCCCCCCGTTTGGGACTTGACGAGCAGTACTTC
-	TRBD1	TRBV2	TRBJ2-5	CASSDRTGQQETQYF	TGTGCCAGCAGTGATCGGACAGGGCAACAAGAGACCCAGTACTTC
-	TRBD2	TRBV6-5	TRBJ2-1	CASRTSVSYNEQFF	TGTGCCAGCCGGACTAGCGTGTCCTACAATGAGCAGTTCTTC
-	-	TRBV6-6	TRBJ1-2	CASSPPGQTYGYTF	TGTGCCAGCAGTCCGCCTGGACAAACCTATGGCTACACCTTC
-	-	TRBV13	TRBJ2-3	CASSLGWGSAQDTQYF	TGTGCCAGCAGCTTAGGCTGGGGCTCCGCGCAGGATACGCAGTATTTT
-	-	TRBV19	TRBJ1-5	CASTNSGQPQHF	TGTGCCAGTACCAATAGCGGACAGCCCCAGCATTTT
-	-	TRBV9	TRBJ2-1	CASSPHIGGFYNEQFF	TGTGCCAGCAGCCCTCATATCGGGGGATTCTACAATGAGCAGTTCTTC
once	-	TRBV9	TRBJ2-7	CASSPPGQGIDEQYF	TGTGCCAGCAGCCCCCCGGGTCAGGGAATCGACGAGCAGTACTTC
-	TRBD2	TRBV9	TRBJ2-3	CASSARAGGGTDTQYF	TGTGCCAGCAGCGCCCGGGCGGGGGGTGGCACAGATACGCAGTATTTT
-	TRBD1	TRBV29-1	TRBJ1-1	CSAVDRGAVNTEAFF	TGCAGCGCAGTCGACAGGGGCGCGGTGAACACTGAAGCTTTCTTT
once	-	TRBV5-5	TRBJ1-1	CASTWGRNTEAFF	TGTGCCAGCACCTGGGGGCGGAACACTGAAGCTTTCTTT
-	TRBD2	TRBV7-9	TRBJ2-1	CASSLGEWGLGLAGDEQFF	TGTGCCAGCAGCTTAGGGGAGTGGGGACTGGGACTAGCGGGAGATGAGCAGTTCTTC
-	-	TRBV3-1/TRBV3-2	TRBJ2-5	CASSHLVETQYF	TGTGCCAGCAGCCACCTAGTGGAGACCCAGTACTTC
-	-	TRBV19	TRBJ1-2	CASSHLGQPSNYGYTF	TGTGCCAGTAGCCACCTTGGACAGCCCTCTAACTATGGCTACACCTTC